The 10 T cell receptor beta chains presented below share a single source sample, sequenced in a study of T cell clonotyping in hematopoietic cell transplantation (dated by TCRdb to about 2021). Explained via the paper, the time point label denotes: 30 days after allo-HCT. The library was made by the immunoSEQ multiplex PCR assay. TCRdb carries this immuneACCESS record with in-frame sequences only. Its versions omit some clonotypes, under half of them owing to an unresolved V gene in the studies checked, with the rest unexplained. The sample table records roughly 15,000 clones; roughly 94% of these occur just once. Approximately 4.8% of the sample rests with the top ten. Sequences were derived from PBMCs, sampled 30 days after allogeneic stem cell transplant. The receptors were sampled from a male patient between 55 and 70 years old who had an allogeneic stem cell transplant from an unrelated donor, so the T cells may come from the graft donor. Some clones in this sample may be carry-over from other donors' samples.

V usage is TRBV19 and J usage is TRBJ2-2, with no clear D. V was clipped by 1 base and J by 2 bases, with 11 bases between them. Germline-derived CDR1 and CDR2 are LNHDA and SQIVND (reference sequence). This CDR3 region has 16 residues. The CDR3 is CASSIAGPSNTGELFF. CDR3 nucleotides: TGTGCCAGTAGTATAGCCGGGCCCTCAAACACCGGGGAGCTGTTTTTT. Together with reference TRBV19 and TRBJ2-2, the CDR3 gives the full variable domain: DGGITQSPKYLFRKEGQNVTLSCEQNLNHDAMYWYRQDPGQGLRLIYYSQIVNDFQKGDIAEGYSVSREKKESFPLTVTSAQKNPTAFYLCASSIAGPSNTGELFFGEGSRLTVL.

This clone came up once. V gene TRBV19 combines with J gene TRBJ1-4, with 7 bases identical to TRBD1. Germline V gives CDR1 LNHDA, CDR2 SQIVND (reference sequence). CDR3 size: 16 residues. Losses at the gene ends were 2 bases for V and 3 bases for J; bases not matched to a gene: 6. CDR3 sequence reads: CASSIPTGFANEKLFF. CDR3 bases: TGTGCCAGTAGTATACCGACAGGGTTTGCTAATGAAAAACTGTTTTTT.

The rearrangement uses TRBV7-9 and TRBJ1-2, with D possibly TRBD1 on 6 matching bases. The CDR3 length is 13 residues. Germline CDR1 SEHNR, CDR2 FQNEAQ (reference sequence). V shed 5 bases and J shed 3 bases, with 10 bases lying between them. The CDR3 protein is CASSPTGDYGYTF. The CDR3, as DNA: TGTGCCAGCAGCCCGACAGGAGACTATGGCTACACCTTC.

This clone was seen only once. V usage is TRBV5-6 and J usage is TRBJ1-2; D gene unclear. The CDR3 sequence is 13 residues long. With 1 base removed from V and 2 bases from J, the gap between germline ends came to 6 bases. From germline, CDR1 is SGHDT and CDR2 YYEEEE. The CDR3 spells CASSLIQNYGYTF. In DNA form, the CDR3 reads TGTGCCAGCAGCTTGATACAGAACTATGGCTACACCTTC. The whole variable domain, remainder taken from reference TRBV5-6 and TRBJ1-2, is DAGVTQSPTHLIKTRGQQVTLRCSPKSGHDTVSWYQQALGQGPQFIFQYYEEEERQRGNFPDRFSGHQFPNYSSELNVNALLLGDSALYLCASSLIQNYGYTFGSGTRLTVV.

CDR3 protein: CASSGGSNQPQHF. CDR3 DNA sequence: TGTGCCAGTAGTGGGGGAAGCAATCAGCCCCAGCATTTT. V usage is TRBV19 and J usage is TRBJ1-5; D might be TRBD1 (5 bases). V shed 5 bases and J shed 1 base, with 6 bases lying between them. CDR1 and CDR2 (germline): LNHDA, SQIVND (reference sequence). CDR3 size: 13 residues.

The CDR3 region has the DNA TGTGCCAGCAGCGTCCTAGCGGGATCCTACAATGAGCAGTTCTTC. This translates into CASSVLAGSYNEQFF. The chain has TRBV25-1 and TRBJ2-1; 9 bases match TRBD2. This CDR3 region has 15 residues. Germline V gene data show CDR1 as MGHDK and CDR2 as SYGVNS. V lost 6 bases, J lost 1 base, and 4 bases stayed unmatched. Together with reference TRBV25-1 and TRBJ2-1, the CDR3 gives the full variable domain: EADIYQTPRYLVIGTGKKITLECSQTMGHDKMYWYQQDPGMELHLIHYSYGVNSTEKGDLSSESTVSRIRTEHFPLTLESARPSHTSQYLCASSVLAGSYNEQFFGPGTRLTVL.

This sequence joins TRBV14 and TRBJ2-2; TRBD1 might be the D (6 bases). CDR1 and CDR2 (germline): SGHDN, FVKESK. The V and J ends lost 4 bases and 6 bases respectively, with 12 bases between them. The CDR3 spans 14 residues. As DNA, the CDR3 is TGTGCCAGCAGCCTAAACAAGGGGGCCGGGGAGCTGTTTTTT. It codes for CASSLNKGAGELFF.

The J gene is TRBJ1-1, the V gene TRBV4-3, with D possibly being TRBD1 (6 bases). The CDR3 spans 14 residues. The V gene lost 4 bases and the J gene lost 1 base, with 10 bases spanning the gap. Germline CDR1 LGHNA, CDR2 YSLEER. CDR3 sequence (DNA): TGCGCCAGCAGCCGACTGACAGGGAACACTGAAGCTTTCTTT. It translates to CASSRLTGNTEAFF.

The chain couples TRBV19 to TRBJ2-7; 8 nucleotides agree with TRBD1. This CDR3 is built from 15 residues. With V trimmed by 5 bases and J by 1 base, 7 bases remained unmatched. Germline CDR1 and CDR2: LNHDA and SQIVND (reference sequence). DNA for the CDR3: TGTGCCAGTAGTGTCGGACAGGGTACGTCCTACGAGCAGTACTTC. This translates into CASSVGQGTSYEQYF.

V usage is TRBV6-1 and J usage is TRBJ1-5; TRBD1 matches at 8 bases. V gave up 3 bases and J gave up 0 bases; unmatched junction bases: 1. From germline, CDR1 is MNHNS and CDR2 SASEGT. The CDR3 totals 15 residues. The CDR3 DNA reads TGTGCCAGCAGTGATGGGACAGGTAGCAATCAGCCCCAGCATTTT. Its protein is CASSDGTGSNQPQHF.